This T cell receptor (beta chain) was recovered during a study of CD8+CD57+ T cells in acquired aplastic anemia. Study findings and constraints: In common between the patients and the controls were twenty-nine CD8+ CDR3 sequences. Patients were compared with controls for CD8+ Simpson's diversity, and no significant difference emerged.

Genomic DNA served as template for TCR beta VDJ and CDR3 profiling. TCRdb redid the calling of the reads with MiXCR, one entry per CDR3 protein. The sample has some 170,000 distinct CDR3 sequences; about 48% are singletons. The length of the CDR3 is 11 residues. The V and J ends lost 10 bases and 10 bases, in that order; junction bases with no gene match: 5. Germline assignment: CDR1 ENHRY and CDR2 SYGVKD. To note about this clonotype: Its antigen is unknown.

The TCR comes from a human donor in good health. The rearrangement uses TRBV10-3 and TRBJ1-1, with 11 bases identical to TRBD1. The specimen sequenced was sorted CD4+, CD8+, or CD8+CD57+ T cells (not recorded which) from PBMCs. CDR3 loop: CATGTGGRAFF. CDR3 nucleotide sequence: TGTGCCACCGGGACAGGGGGAAGAGCTTTCTTT.